This TCR beta chain comes out of a study of blood T cells in healthy people across ages. Sample-barcoded 5' priming and a J-beta primer mix drove a second PCR of roughly 6 to 12 cycles. From the 5' RACE reads, TCRdb called clonotypes with MiXCR, one entry per CDR3 protein. The table lists about 1.4 million distinct CDR3 sequences, approximately 63% of them singletons. There are 16 residues in the CDR3. The V and J ends lost 2 bases and 7 bases, in that order; junction bases with no gene match: 6. Note on this clonotype: Antigen: not known.

Study-wide results and limits: Roughly linear declines in TCR beta diversity per million T cells occurred with age. With unsorted PBMCs, a conclusive comparison of naive versus antigen-experienced cells was not possible. Among long-lived donors, naive CD4+ cells were more numerous and diversity higher than in aged donors.

Sequenced material: blood. The source of this sequence is a man between 18 and 35 years old in good health. The chain carries TRBV12-3 or TRBV12-4 and TRBJ2-1; 12 positions agree with TRBD1. The CDR3 nucleotides are TGTGCCAGCAGTTTATATGGGACAGGGGGCAGAAATGAGCAGTTCTTC. As protein: CASSLYGTGGRNEQFF.